These 19 T cell receptor beta chains originate from one sample sequenced in a study of T cells in Graves' hyperthyroidism and ophthalmopathy. Researchers took RNA transcripts and amplified the TCR beta CDR3 regions from them. Initially, a first-round RT-PCR of the TCR CDR3 employed the HTBI primer set. From the multiplex PCR reads, TCRdb called clonotypes with MiXCR, one entry per CDR3 protein. This table has about 420,000 distinct CDR3 sequences, about a sixth appearing once. The sequencing sample was made of blood. All receptors come from a woman aged 18-29 years with Graves' hyperthyroidism.

The chain joins TRBV6-1 to TRBJ2-7; D may be TRBD2 (6 bases). CDR1 is MNHNS and CDR2 is SASEGT in the germline V gene. This CDR3 is 13 amino acids long. V was shortened by 6 bases and J by 4 bases, with 13 bases between the two germline ends. Here the CDR3 reads CASSHAEGYEQYF. CDR3 in DNA: TGTGCCAGCAGCCACGCGGAGGGTTACGAGCAGTACTTC.

About this clonotype: A read error is possible here, since a much larger clone lies one base away. The rearrangement links TRBV20-1 to TRBJ1-1; D is uncertain. Germline CDR1 is DFQATT and CDR2 is SNEGSKA (reference sequence). CDR3 length: 12 residues. Between the trimmed V and J ends, which lost 5 bases and 1 base, there was a span of 8 bases. The CDR3 protein is CSASIRNTEAFF. CDR3 DNA: TGCAGTGCTTCGATTAGGAACACTGAAGCTTTCTTT.

This clonotype was picked up many times. The chain links TRBV7-8 to TRBJ2-1; D may be TRBD2 (5 bases). The V and J ends lost 3 bases and 7 bases respectively, with 10 bases between them. The CDR3 runs to 13 residues. Germline V CDR1 and CDR2: SGHVS, FQNEAQ. Here the CDR3 reads CASSFSGKNEQFF. DNA of the CDR3: TGTGCCAGCAGCTTTTCGGGGAAAAATGAGCAGTTCTTC.

At least ten counts were recorded for this clonotype. The chain carries TRBV5-5 and TRBJ2-1; D tentatively reads TRBD1 or TRBD2 (6 bases each). The length of the CDR3 is 14 residues. Germline V gives CDR1 SGHKS, CDR2 YYEKEE (reference sequence). The V end lost 1 base, the J end lost 7 bases, and 12 bases lay between the germline ends. CDR3 in amino acids: CASSLTSQGNEQFF. In DNA form, the CDR3 reads TGTGCCAGCAGCTTGACTAGCCAGGGGAATGAGCAGTTCTTC.

The chain recombines TRBV6-2 or TRBV6-3 with TRBJ1-2; D not resolved. V shed 6 bases and J shed 4 bases, with 15 bases lying between them. Per germline, CDR1 MNHEY and CDR2 SVGEGT. This CDR3 is built from 14 residues. CDR3 DNA: TGTGCCAGCAGAAGAGCGACGGATAGCTATGGCTACACCTTC. This sequence encodes CASRRATDSYGYTF.

This clonotype was counted a few times. The chain joins TRBV5-1 to TRBJ2-5; tentative D call: TRBD2 (6 bases). V lost 4 bases to trimming and J lost 4 bases, with 14 bases between them. The length of the CDR3 is 14 residues. CDR1 SGHRS and CDR2 YFSETQ come from the germline V gene. The CDR3 reads CASSGTPGRETQYF. Here the CDR3 DNA reads TGCGCCAGCAGCGGGACTCCAGGGCGAGAGACCCAGTACTTC.

CDR3 in amino acids: CSARQPPSSDTQYF. Here the CDR3 DNA reads TGCAGTGCTAGGCAGCCCCCATCCTCAGATACGCAGTATTTT. This sequence joins TRBV20-1 and TRBJ2-3; no firm D call. Deletions cut 3 bases from V and 4 bases from J, with 14 bases between. The CDR3 is 14 residues long. Germline V gene lookup returns CDR1 DFQATT and CDR2 SNEGSKA (reference sequence).

This clonotype was picked up many times. The chain recombines TRBV18 with TRBJ2-7; 8 bases map to TRBD2. V gave up 2 bases and J gave up 2 bases; unmatched junction bases: 8. Germline V gene data show CDR1 as KGHSH and CDR2 as LQKENI. The CDR3 loop spans 16 amino acids. The CDR3 is CASSPGIAGTTYEQYF. The CDR3, as DNA: TGTGCCAGCTCACCAGGCATAGCGGGGACGACCTACGAGCAGTACTTC. Filled out from reference TRBV18 and TRBJ2-7, the complete variable domain reads NAGVMQNPRHLVRRRGQEARLRCSPMKGHSHVYWYRQLPEEGLKFMVYLQKENIIDESGMPKERFSAEFPKEGPSILRIQQVVRGDSAAYFCASSPGIAGTTYEQYFGPGTRLTVT.

The chain carries TRBV7-9 and TRBJ2-7; maybe TRBD2 (5 bases). Per germline, CDR1 SEHNR and CDR2 FQNEAQ (reference sequence). The ends were cut back, 5 bases at V and 6 bases at J, with 14 bases in the middle. The CDR3 length is 13 residues. CDR3 in amino acids: CASSPAGRVEQYF. The CDR3 DNA reads TGTGCCAGCAGCCCGGCGGGTCGGGTCGAGCAGTACTTC.

This chain links TRBV4-1 with TRBJ1-1; D is unclear. This CDR3 is 14 amino acids long. Deletions cut 5 bases from V and 1 base from J, with 11 bases between. Germline assignment: CDR1 MGHRA and CDR2 YSYEKL. Written as DNA, the CDR3 is TGCGCCAGCAGCGAACCCTCAGCGAACACTGAAGCTTTCTTT. Protein product: CASSEPSANTEAFF.

At least ten counts were recorded for this clonotype. This chain joins TRBV10-3 and TRBJ2-2, with a weak D call TRBD2 (5 bases). The CDR3 is made up of 14 amino acids. The V and J ends lost 4 bases and 4 bases respectively, with 10 bases between them. Germline CDR1 reads ENHRY; CDR2 reads SYGVKD. CDR3 sequence: CAISAMTTTGELFF. CDR3 nucleotides: TGTGCCATCAGTGCCATGACTACCACCGGGGAGCTGTTTTTT.

This clonotype was seen many times. The chain has TRBV27 and TRBJ2-7, with D possibly matching TRBD1 (6 bases). Trimming shortened V by 5 bases and J by 3 bases, and 20 bases separated the two germline ends. From germline, CDR1 is MNHEY and CDR2 SMNVEV (reference sequence). The CDR3 has 16 residues. The CDR3 reads CASSPVDRTGLYEQYF. In DNA form, the CDR3 reads TGTGCCAGCAGTCCAGTCGACAGGACCGGGCTCTACGAGCAGTACTTC.

As regards this clonotype: A much larger clone is a single base away; this may be a read error. The chain has TRBV18 and TRBJ2-5, with D perhaps TRBD1 (5 bases). CDR1 is KGHSH and CDR2 is LQKENI in the germline V gene. The CDR3 contains 14 residues. CDR3 bases: TGTGCCAGCTCACCACCGCAGGGTCAAGAGACCCAGCACTTC. This encodes CASSPPQGQETQHF. Full variable domain (outside the CDR3, taken from reference TRBV18 and TRBJ2-5): NAGVMQNPRHLVRRRGQEARLRCSPMKGHSHVYWYRQLPEEGLKFMVYLQKENIIDESGMPKERFSAEFPKEGPSILRIQQVVRGDSAAYFCASSPPQGQETQHFGPGTRLLVL.

This clonotype was seen only a few times. The chain joins TRBV11-2 to TRBJ2-4, with no clear D. The V gene lost 3 bases and the J gene lost 2 bases, with 11 bases spanning the gap. The CDR3 runs 15 residues. Germline V gene lookup returns CDR1 SGHAT and CDR2 FQNNGV. CDR3 nucleotide sequence: TGTGCCAGCAGCTTCGGCAGTAAAACCAAAAACATTCAGTACTTC. It is translated as CASSFGSKTKNIQYF. The variable domain in full, with the rest retrieved from reference TRBV11-2 and TRBJ2-4, is EAGVAQSPRYKIIEKRQSVAFWCNPISGHATLYWYQQILGQGPKLLIQFQNNGVVDDSQLPKDRFSAERLKGVDSTLKIQPAKLEDSAVYLCASSFGSKTKNIQYFGAGTRLSVL.

The chain has TRBV18 and TRBJ2-7, with D perhaps TRBD2 (6 bases). The CDR3 runs 13 residues. Germline V gene lookup returns CDR1 KGHSH and CDR2 LQKENI. V was trimmed by 4 bases and J by 6 bases, leaving 13 bases between them. In nucleotides, the CDR3 is TGTGCCAGCTCACGGGACTTTCTCACCGAGCAGTACTTC. It translates to CASSRDFLTEQYF.

Of note for this clonotype: Being one base from a much bigger clone, this may be a read error. The chain couples TRBV24-1 to TRBJ2-6; D is possibly TRBD1 or TRBD2 (5 bases each). This CDR3 contains 19 residues. Germline lookup yields CDR1 KGHDR and CDR2 SFDVKD. CDR3 sequence: CAASDAGRGRLTGANVLTF. The CDR3 region has the DNA TGTGCCGCCAGTGATGCAGGCCGGGGCAGGCTAACTGGGGCCAACGTCCTGACTTTC.

This clonotype was recorded a few times. This chain uses TRBV20-1 with TRBJ2-7; 7 nucleotides align to TRBD2. This CDR3 has 13 amino acids. CDR1 and CDR2 (germline): DFQATT, SNEGSKA (reference sequence). Trimming at V came to 3 bases and at J to 6 bases, leaving 8 bases not matched to a gene. The CDR3 spells CSASRTSQGEQYF. DNA of the CDR3: TGCAGTGCTAGTCGGACTAGTCAAGGCGAGCAGTACTTC.

The V and J genes are TRBV4-2 and TRBJ2-7; D is uncertain. The CDR3 is 16 residues long. Per germline, CDR1 LGHNA and CDR2 YNFKEQ. The V gene lost 1 base and the J gene lost 1 base, with 14 bases spanning the gap. This CDR3 is CASSQGLVGNSYEQYF. In nucleotides, the CDR3 is TGTGCCAGCAGCCAAGGCCTGGTGGGGAATTCCTACGAGCAGTACTTC.

This clonotype was counted only a few times. The V and J genes are TRBV27 and TRBJ1-2, with a possible D match to TRBD1 (6 bases). There are 13 residues in the CDR3. The V gene's germline CDR1 is MNHEY and CDR2 SMNVEV (reference sequence). The germline V and J ends were trimmed by 4 bases and 2 bases, with 8 bases remaining between them. The CDR3 loop reads CASSWRGNYGYTF. The CDR3 nucleotides are TGTGCCAGCAGTTGGAGGGGGAACTATGGCTACACCTTC.